Described below is a single T cell receptor (beta chain) sequence and its context. The target of this receptor is not known. One base away there is no much larger clone; base qualities are not given. TCRbeta CDR3 sequencing was performed on sorted unstimulated T cells and on proliferating T cells recovered from mixed lymphocyte reactions. Fresh whole blood from about 10 HLA-typed healthy donors served as the source for isolating PBMCs. The data stem from a study of siplizumab effects on memory and regulatory T cells (dated by TCRdb to the late 2010s). Regarding the research as a whole: The effect of the anti-CD2 antibody siplizumab on alloreactive T-cell subsets was examined in allogeneic mixed lymphocyte reactions constructed from human PBMCs.

Beyond this particular receptor, the publication reports: Siplizumab significantly lowered the cumulative frequency of alloreactive sequences that could be traced to unstimulated CD4+ memory T cells. Sequences below about 10^-5 frequency were poorly captured, so only a minor fraction of alloreactive clones could be mapped to unstimulated subsets. Roughly 80-96% of proliferating CD4+ or CD8+ clones could not be assigned a naive or memory phenotype. No functional confirmation was obtained for the suppressive function of proliferating Tregs from siplizumab cultures. Among mappable alloreactive CD4+ clones, an average Treg-derived fraction of less than 70% was observed with siplizumab, compared with 26.9% in control reactions. Greater diversity appeared to be present in unstimulated naive T cells than in memory T cells, and a substantial contribution to the alloresponse seemed to be made by naive cells.

Library generation was performed with the immunoSEQ multiplex PCR assay. About 10^5 TCR templates per sample were assayed by the deep sequencing platform. Genomic DNA extracted from sorted T cells was used for TCRbeta CDR3 sequencing. On the authors' methods: The R programming language was used for clonal analysis of the TCRbeta CDR3 data. Comparing unstimulated samples against CFSE-low samples taken after the reaction was how alloreactive CD4+ and CD8+ clones were defined. By matching sequences to the repertoires of sorted unstimulated Treg and non-Treg cells, each alloreactive CD4+ clone was assigned a regulatory or non-regulatory origin. TCRdb mirrors the immuneACCESS table, restricted to in-frame sequences. Some clones are absent from its copies; in checked studies, under half trace to an unresolved V gene, and the reason for the others is unknown. V, J and clone size reflect that table, while D and trimming were determined from the DNA. This sample comprises 70,000 or so clones, about 89% of them detected only once. Approximately 28% of the sample rests with the top ten.

V and J are truncated by 1 base and 5 bases respectively, leaving an intervening sequence of 9 bases. Based on the germline V gene, the CDR1 and CDR2 sequences are SGHRS and YFSETQ. Spanning cysteine to phenylalanine, the CDR3 consists of 13 amino acids. The only DNA kept is the CDR3, 39 bases in frame from the first base. This sequence was found in a human donor in good health. The chain employs TRBV5-1 and TRBJ1-1; the D gene is unclear. Sequencing was carried out using CD8+ T cells sorted from blood. Here is the DNA: TGCGCCAGCAGCTTGACCCAATCAACTGAAGCTTTCTTT. Translated, it reads CASSLTQSTEAFF.